This T cell receptor (beta chain) was sequenced during a study of T cell changes during pregnancy in multiple sclerosis. The repertoire was sequenced with immunoSEQ multiplex PCR; TCRdb's copy has only in-frame clones and lacks some. In the table there are about 13,000 clones, more than 70% of which are singletons. The CDR3 totals 14 residues. Germline values: CDR1 SGDLS, CDR2 YYNGEE. V shed 3 bases and J 8 bases; nucleotides not matched to a gene: 9. The specimen comprised CD8+ T cells from peripheral blood mononuclear cells, sampled in the first trimester of pregnancy. The sequence was obtained from a female donor with multiple sclerosis, enrolled in a pregnancy study. This chain joins TRBV9 and TRBJ1-2, with 8 nucleotides matching TRBD1. CDR3 sequence (DNA): TGTGCCAGCAGCGGCGCAGGGGGCTTGGGGGGCTACACCTTC. As protein: CASSGAGGLGGYTF.